Included here is one T cell receptor beta chain sequence, with context. In the original analysis: Counts of nucleated cells, estimated from reference gene primer amplification, were obtained. The method was immunoSEQ multiplex PCR; TCRdb's version includes in-frame clones alone and lacks a portion of them. D and trimming come from the DNA, and the V and J calls and clone size come from that table. The sample includes approximately 250,000 clones, approximately 90% of them seen just once. The data stem from a study of blood T cell repertoires in COVID-19. As for the study in general: Both acute and convalescent COVID-19 samples were obtained from the United States, Italy and Spain. Sample material is recorded as cDNA or gDNA derived from T cells, B-cell-depleted T cells, or PBMCs.

This CDR3 comprises 14 residues. Per germline, CDR1 MGHRA and CDR2 YSYEKL. V dropped 4 bases and J dropped 3; count of bases not matched to a gene: 5. The sequenced sample consisted of peripheral blood. This sequence was found in a young man who had recovered from COVID-19. The chain couples TRBV4-1 to TRBJ1-2; 7 bases line up with TRBD1. The CDR3 nucleotides are TGCGCCAGCAGCCTGACTGGACAGGACTATGGCTACACCTTC. It yields the protein CASSLTGQDYGYTF.